This T cell receptor beta chain was recovered during a study of blood T cell repertoires in COVID-19. Overall study context: Acute-phase and convalescent COVID-19 samples originated in the United States, Italy and Spain. Sources were T cells, B-cell-depleted T cells, or PBMCs; the material itself was cDNA or gDNA.

As for this clone: In the same sample, other DNA sequences code for this CDR3.

This CDR3 is built from 13 residues. Germline assignment: CDR1 MRHNA and CDR2 SNTAGT. V lost 4 bases and J lost 8, with 14 bases in between. Original data processing: Using reference gene primer amplification, nucleated cell counts were estimated. Produced via immunoSEQ multiplex PCR; TCRdb's table is partial and in-frame only. The V and J calls and clone size are taken from that table; D and trimming were inferred from the DNA. The sample includes roughly 250,000 clones, about 80% of them seen just once. The clonotype comes from a human donor in a cohort sampled during active COVID-19. The V gene is TRBV6-4, the J gene TRBJ1-1; D not certain. The specimen was peripheral blood. Here the CDR3 reads CASSVSLQTEAFF. The CDR3 DNA sequence: TGTGCCAGCAGTGTTTCCTTACAGACAGAAGCTTTCTTT.